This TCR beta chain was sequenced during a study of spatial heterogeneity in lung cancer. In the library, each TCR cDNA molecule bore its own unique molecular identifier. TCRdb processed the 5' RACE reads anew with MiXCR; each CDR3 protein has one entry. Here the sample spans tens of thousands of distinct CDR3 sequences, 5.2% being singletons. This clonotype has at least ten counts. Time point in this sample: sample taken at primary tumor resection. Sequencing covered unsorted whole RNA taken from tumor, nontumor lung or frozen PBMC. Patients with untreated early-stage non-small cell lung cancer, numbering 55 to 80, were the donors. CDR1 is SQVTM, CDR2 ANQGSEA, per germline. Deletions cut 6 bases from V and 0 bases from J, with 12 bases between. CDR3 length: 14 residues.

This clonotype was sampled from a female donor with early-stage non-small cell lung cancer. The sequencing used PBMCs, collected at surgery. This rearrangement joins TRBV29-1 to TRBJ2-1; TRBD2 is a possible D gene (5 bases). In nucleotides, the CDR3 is TGCAGCGTGGGCGGGCCGAGCTCCTACAATGAGCAGTTCTTC. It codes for CSVGGPSSYNEQFF.